This TCR beta chain was sequenced during a study of spatial heterogeneity in lung cancer. About the research overall: Available follow-up PBMC samples, collected a median of around two years post-resection, were sequenced.

TCRdb independently ran MiXCR on the 5' RACE reads; one entry per CDR3 protein. The table shows about 87,000 distinct CDR3 sequences, with approximately 19% occurring only once. CDR1 is DFQATT, CDR2 SNEGSKA, per germline (reference sequence). CDR3 length: 13 residues. V was pared by 6 bases and J by 10 bases, with 21 bases between. As to time point: blood at routine non-recurrence follow-up after resection. The sequencing here drew on PBMCs, taken at follow-up. This TCR was sampled from a male donor with early-stage non-small cell lung cancer. The V call is TRBV20-1, the J call TRBJ1-1; D ambiguous. CDR3 nucleotide sequence: TGCAGTGCCGCCGCAATAGACACGCGAGGAGCTTTCTTT. Its translation: CSAAAIDTRGAFF.